Listed below are T cell receptor beta chains from one sample, sequenced in a study of shared clonotypes between healthy human individuals. TCRdb keeps only in-frame clones here, not all; method: immunoSEQ multiplex PCR. The data hold approximately 1.9 million clones, with just over 90% observed a single time. Specimen: naive CD8+ T cells from PBMCs. The receptors stem from a young man in good health. Some clones in this sample may be carry-over from other donors' samples. Each CDR3 is given with its conserved first and last residue.

V	J	length	CDR3
TRBV28	TRBJ2-3	16	CASSFDGDYSTDTQYF
TRBV25-1	TRBJ2-6	14	CASSSGSGANVLTF
TRBV11-2	TRBJ2-7	15	CASTLAGETFYEQYF
TRBV27	TRBJ1-1	13	CASSFRVNTEAFF
TRBV4-3	TRBJ2-3	13	CASSQDFVATQYF
TRBV27	TRBJ1-5	15	CASSPGQGRNQPQHF
TRBV11-2	TRBJ2-3	17	CASSLPGATLSTDTQYF
TRBV28	TRBJ1-5	17	CASSPKGLIRSNQPQHF
TRBV9	TRBJ2-1	17	CASSVGGGTSGRGVEFF
TRBV6-5	TRBJ2-1	14	CASSYSTLYNEQFF
TRBV28	TRBJ2-1	15	CASSLWADLYNEQFF
TRBV28	TRBJ2-7	14	CASSLPGTGYEQYF
TRBV4-3	TRBJ2-7	15	CASSQERGAPYEQYF
TRBV23-1	TRBJ2-7	11	CASSQIAGQYF
TRBV7-8	TRBJ2-6	16	CASSLPQGPGANVLTF
TRBV7-8	TRBJ2-7	14	CASSLMGGSHEQYF
TRBV7-2	TRBJ1-5	13	CASSLWVPEPQHF
TRBV7-6	TRBJ1-3	17	CASSPPRAGVSGNTIYF
TRBV18	TRBJ1-1	16	CASSLINTGRDDEAFF
TRBV10-2	TRBJ2-7	13	CASRDSGTYEQYF
TRBV7-9	TRBJ2-3	15	CASSEGPLTPDTQYF
TRBV4-1	TRBJ1-2	15	CASNPTADPNYGYTF
TRBV5-1	TRBJ1-1	14	CASSWNRENTEAFF
TRBV7-2	TRBJ1-2	15	CASSVGTGYSYGYTF
TRBV9	TRBJ2-1	16	CASSVGLGGGGTEQFF
TRBV7-2	TRBJ2-7	16	CASSLVPVRDLNEQYF
TRBV14	TRBJ2-7	15	CASSPLDKSPYEQYF
TRBV6-6	TRBJ2-1	14	CASSYAGPNNEQFF
TRBV7-9	TRBJ1-2	15	CASSLGPSPNYGYTF
TRBV2	TRBJ1-2	15	CASSESRTGNYGYTF
TRBV30	TRBJ1-5	13	CAWSITGNQPQHF
TRBV27	TRBJ2-5	15	CASSLSTGGGETQYF
TRBV7-6	TRBJ2-7	15	CASSRGLAGVNEQYF
TRBV19	TRBJ1-2	15	CASSSGDREVGGYTF
TRBV15	TRBJ2-4	18	CATSRDRITQSSLYIQYF
TRBV18	TRBJ1-1	16	CASSPVRRSLNTEAFF
TRBV10-1	TRBJ2-3	19	CASSDNRCRLAGEKNTQYF
TRBV19	TRBJ1-5	15	CASSIVRGGNQPQHF
TRBV28	TRBJ1-1	16	CASRPLTGGAQTEAFF
TRBV5-6	TRBJ2-5	17	CASSPWSQGALRETQYF
TRBV19	TRBJ2-2	12	CASSGRSGELFF
TRBV25-1	TRBJ2-5	13	CASSEPPRETQYF
TRBV9	TRBJ2-3	17	CASSGAGEEWATDTQYF
TRBV7-9	TRBJ2-2	15	CASSTVPERAGELFF
TRBV27	TRBJ1-1	15	CASSLMHQGATEAFF